This TCR beta chain was found in a study of blood T cell repertoires in COVID-19. Study overall: The United States, Italy and Spain supplied acute and convalescent COVID-19 samples. The analysed material was cDNA or gDNA that came from T cells, B-cell-depleted T cells, or PBMCs.

The V gene's germline CDR1 is DFQATT and CDR2 SNEGSKA (reference sequence). The CDR3 sequence is 12 residues long. V was pared by 3 bases and J by 6 bases, with 5 bases of the junction left unmatched. The repertoire was sequenced with immunoSEQ multiplex PCR; TCRdb's copy has only in-frame clones and lacks some. The sample has roughly 230,000 clones; about 88% are singletons. The clonotype originates from a man aged 40-55 years with acute or convalescent COVID-19. The chain joins TRBV20-1 to TRBJ2-7; 7 bases are a match to TRBD1. The sequenced material came from peripheral blood. The CDR3 DNA is TGCAGTGCTAGTGTAGGGGGCATCGAGCAGTACTTC. This encodes CSASVGGIEQYF.